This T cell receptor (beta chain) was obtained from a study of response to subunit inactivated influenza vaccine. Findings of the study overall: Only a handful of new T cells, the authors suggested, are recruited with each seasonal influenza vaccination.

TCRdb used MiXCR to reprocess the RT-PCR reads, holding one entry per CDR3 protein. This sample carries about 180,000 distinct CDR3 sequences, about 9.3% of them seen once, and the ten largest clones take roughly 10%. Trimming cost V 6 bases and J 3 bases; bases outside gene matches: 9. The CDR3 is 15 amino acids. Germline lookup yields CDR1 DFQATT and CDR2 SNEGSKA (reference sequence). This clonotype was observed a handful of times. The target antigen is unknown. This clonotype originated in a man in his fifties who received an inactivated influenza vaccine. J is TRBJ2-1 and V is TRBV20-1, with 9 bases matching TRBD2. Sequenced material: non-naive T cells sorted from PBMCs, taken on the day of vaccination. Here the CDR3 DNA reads TGCAGTGCCCCCCTAGCGGGACGAAGCTACAATGAGCAGTTCTTC. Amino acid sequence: CSAPLAGRSYNEQFF.